This TCR beta chain is drawn from a study of B cell selection in AIRE deficiency. Study-wide findings and caveats: Only TCRbeta was sequenced; around 35% of shared healthy Treg sequences appeared in Tconv. Patient Tconv cells held roughly 31% of Treg sequences shared by healthy donors.

The sorted conventional CD4 T cells were gated as CD4+CD127+. Regarding this clone: The antigen remains undetermined.

The data were produced by immunoSEQ multiplex PCR, yet TCRdb's version contains in-frame clones alone and is incomplete. Of over 20,000 clones listed, more than 95% are singletons. This receptor was taken from a human donor with AIRE deficiency. Sequenced input: conventional CD4+ T cells sorted from PBMCs.

CDR3 sequence reads: CASGADWNEQFF. The CDR3 coding sequence is TGTGCTAGTGGTGCGGACTGGAATGAGCAGTTCTTC. The gene calls are TRBV12-5 and TRBJ2-1, with TRBD2 as a possible D gene (5 bases). The CDR3 length is 12 residues. CDR1 LGHNT and CDR2 FRNRAP come from the germline V gene. V lost 5 bases and J 7 bases, leaving 9 bases between the germline ends.